This paragraph reports one T cell receptor beta chain. The junction differs from germline at one of its ends, possibly a read error. Clinical symptoms, serum thyroxine, TRAb, thyroid ultrasound and orbital computed tomography informed diagnoses. This sample was included in a study of T cells in Graves' hyperthyroidism and ophthalmopathy. TCR beta CDR3 region amplification was performed from RNA transcripts. The TCR CDR3 was amplified in a first-round RT-PCR using the HTBI primer set. One entry per CDR3 protein results from TCRdb running MiXCR on the multiplex PCR reads. The data contain more than 650,000 distinct CDR3 sequences, around 15% of them singletons. The source is a woman under 30 with Graves' hyperthyroidism. The sequenced material came from blood.

CDR3 residues: CASSQDWPGLQWWYGYTF. The CDR3 nucleotides read TGCGCCAGCAGCCAAGATTGGCCGGGTCTCCAATGGTGGTATGGCTACACCTTC. The J gene is TRBJ1-2, the V gene TRBV7-9; no clear D. This CDR3 contains 18 residues. Germline values: CDR1 SEHNR, CDR2 FQNEAQ (reference sequence).